The 9 T cell receptor beta chains listed next were all sequenced from one sample in a study of persistence of HIV-infected CD4 T cells. The libraries were made with immunoSEQ version 4 in survey mode. TCRdb keeps only in-frame clones here, not all; method: immunoSEQ multiplex PCR. The sample has tens of thousands of clones; roughly 70% are singletons. Their target antigens are unknown. Overlapping HIV-1 Gag 15-mer peptides at about 1 ug per peptide per mL were used. Sorting of responding CD4+ T cells relied on upregulated CD40 ligand together with CD69. The sample was CD4+ T cells sorted from PBMCs after roughly 19-hour stimulation, taken from a patient who received antiretroviral therapy. The receptors shown here come from an adult man with HIV who was CMV-seropositive.

V usage is TRBV19 and J usage is TRBJ1-2; no firm D call. The germline gives CDR1 LNHDA, CDR2 SQIVND (reference sequence). Deletions cut 7 bases from V and 8 bases from J, with 11 bases between. The CDR3 is 11 amino acids. This CDR3 is CASNTLGGYTF. Here the CDR3 DNA reads TGTGCCAGTAACACTCTAGGAGGCTACACCTTC.

The V and J genes are TRBV19 and TRBJ2-2, with D unresolved. The germline V gene encodes CDR1 LNHDA and CDR2 SQIVND (reference sequence). This CDR3 comprises 14 residues. V shed 1 base and J shed 1 base, with 4 bases lying between them. The CDR3 is CASSIGQNTGELFF. In DNA form, the CDR3 reads TGTGCCAGTAGTATAGGACAGAACACCGGGGAGCTGTTTTTT.

In its sample, this clone was seen a few times. The rearrangement links TRBV6-5 to TRBJ1-3; the D is unclear. The CDR3 is made up of 14 amino acids. The V end was cut by 4 bases, the J end by 2 bases, with 9 bases between. Per the germline V gene, CDR1 is MNHEY and CDR2 is SVGAGI. The CDR3 here is CASSSSGAGNTIYF. Here the CDR3 DNA reads TGTGCCAGCAGTTCCTCAGGTGCTGGAAACACCATATATTTT.

This clone appeared a single time. V usage is TRBV6-1 and J usage is TRBJ2-7; D is unresolved. This CDR3 is built from 13 residues. V lost 2 bases, J lost 4 bases, and 9 bases lay in between. CDR1 and CDR2 (germline): MNHNS, SASEGT. CDR3: CASSEMGIYEQYF. In DNA form, the CDR3 reads TGTGCCAGCAGTGAAATGGGAATTTACGAGCAGTACTTC.

The chain couples TRBV5-1 to TRBJ2-7, with D perhaps TRBD1 or TRBD2 (6 bases each). The CDR3 is 14 amino acids. Germline V gene sequence: CDR1 SGHRS, CDR2 YFSETQ. V shed 9 bases and J shed 6 bases, with 22 bases lying between them. The CDR3 region is CATGEGGPRSEQYF. In nucleotides, the CDR3 is TGCGCCACTGGTGAGGGGGGACCACGGTCCGAGCAGTACTTC.

The chain uses TRBV16 and TRBJ2-3, with 8 bases identical to TRBD2. The CDR3 extends over 17 amino acids. V lost 1 base, J lost 0 bases, and 6 bases stayed unmatched. From germline, CDR1 is KGHSY and CDR2 FQNENV. CDR3 sequence reads: CASSQFTQRESTDTQYF. CDR3 DNA: TGTGCCAGCAGCCAATTTACCCAGCGGGAGAGCACAGATACGCAGTATTTT.

A few counts support this clone. The rearrangement uses TRBV6-5 and TRBJ1-5; a possible D gene is TRBD1 (5 bases). V dropped 5 bases and J dropped 6 bases, with 5 bases sitting between them. The CDR3 contains 11 residues. Germline values: CDR1 MNHEY, CDR2 SVGAGI. The CDR3 nucleotides read TGTGCCAGCAGTAGGGGTCAGCCCCAGCATTTT. It yields the protein CASSRGQPQHF.

The rearrangement uses TRBV7-9 and TRBJ2-7; no clear D. V was clipped by 2 bases and J by 5 bases, with 13 bases between them. Germline CDR1 SEHNR, CDR2 FQNEAQ (reference sequence). The CDR3 consists of 14 residues. The CDR3 here is CASSLNSQKDEQYF. DNA of the CDR3: TGTGCCAGCAGCTTAAACTCTCAGAAGGACGAGCAGTACTTC.

The chain carries TRBV10-2 and TRBJ1-3; 10 nucleotides agree with TRBD1. Losses at the gene ends were 6 bases for V and 4 bases for J; bases not matched to a gene: 6. Germline CDR1 reads WSHSY; CDR2 reads SAAADI. This CDR3 has 15 amino acids. This CDR3 is CASRGTGAQGNTIYF. In DNA, the CDR3 is TGCGCCAGCAGGGGGACAGGGGCGCAGGGAAACACCATATATTTT.